This passage covers 25 T cell receptor beta chains from one sample sequenced in a study of blood T cells in healthy people across ages. Using a J-beta primer mix together with a sample-barcoded 5' primer, a second PCR was run for 7 to 11 cycles. One entry per CDR3 protein results from TCRdb running MiXCR on the 5' RACE reads. The table shows over a million distinct CDR3 sequences, with 42% occurring only once. Sequencing used blood. These receptor sequences come from a young woman in good health.

This clonotype has a single count. The V call is TRBV30, the J call TRBJ1-4; D is uncertain. V was shortened by 0 bases and J by 6 bases, with 11 bases between the two germline ends. The germline V gene encodes CDR1 GTSNPN and CDR2 SVGIG (reference sequence). This CDR3 spans 14 amino acids. CDR3 in DNA: TGTGCCTGGAGTGTCCGGGTATCGCATGAAAAACTGTTTTTT. Translation: CAWSVRVSHEKLFF.

This clonotype came up a few times. This sequence joins TRBV7-9 and TRBJ1-6, with D tentatively TRBD1 (5 bases). Germline CDR1 reads SEHNR; CDR2 reads FQNEAQ (reference sequence). V lost 1 base to trimming and J lost 7 bases, with 11 bases between them. The CDR3 runs 15 residues. This CDR3 reads CASSLGDRQNSPLHF. Here the CDR3 DNA reads TGTGCCAGCAGCTTAGGGGACCGTCAGAATTCACCCCTCCACTTT.

V gene TRBV5-1 combines with J gene TRBJ2-7; 7 bases map to TRBD2. The CDR3 spans 15 residues. CDR1 is SGHRS and CDR2 is YFSETQ in the germline V gene. V shed 4 bases, J shed 5 bases, and the junction held 12 bases outside the gene matches. This CDR3 reads CASSTRDYGSDEQYF. The CDR3 DNA sequence: TGCGCCAGCAGCACCCGGGACTACGGGTCCGACGAGCAGTACTTC. The full variable domain, completed using reference TRBV5-1 and TRBJ2-7, is KAGVTQTPRYLIKTRGQQVTLSCSPISGHRSVSWYQQTPGQGLQFLFEYFSETQRNKGNFPGRFSGRQFSNSRSEMNVSTLELGDSALYLCASSTRDYGSDEQYFGPGTRLTVT.

The rearrangement uses TRBV20-1 and TRBJ2-7; D ambiguous. The length of the CDR3 is 13 residues. Germline V gene sequence: CDR1 DFQATT, CDR2 SNEGSKA (reference sequence). V was pared by 3 bases and J by 2 bases, with 11 bases between. The CDR3, as DNA: TGCAGTGCTAGGCACCAGCCTGCCTACGAGCAGTACTTC. Encoded protein: CSARHQPAYEQYF.

The chain combines TRBV5-6 with TRBJ1-6; tentative D call: TRBD1 (5 bases). Trimming cost V 3 bases and J 8 bases, with 18 bases left between them. The CDR3 has 16 amino acids. Germline assignment: CDR1 SGHDT and CDR2 YYEEEE. The CDR3, as DNA: TGTGCCAGCAGCTCCCTTGACAGTCTCGTGGATTCACCCCTCCACTTT. Translating gives CASSSLDSLVDSPLHF.

The rearrangement joins TRBV2 to TRBJ2-5; D is uncertain. CDR3 length equals 13 residues. Germline V gene data show CDR1 as SNHLY and CDR2 as FYNNEI. V lost 3 bases and J lost 11, with 16 bases in between. Here the CDR3 DNA reads TGTGCCAGCAGTGAGGCAGGCCTAGATGAGCAGTACTTC. Protein sequence: CASSEAGLDEQYF.

V and J are TRBV11-1 and TRBJ2-1; 8 bases align to TRBD2. The CDR3 covers 15 residues. The ends lost 5 bases at V and 3 bases at J; junction bases unmatched: 6. The germline V gene encodes CDR1 SGHAT and CDR2 FQDESV (reference sequence). CDR3 sequence: CASSTKTSDYNEQFF. The CDR3 bases are TGTGCCAGCAGCACCAAGACTAGCGACTACAATGAGCAGTTCTTC.

V usage is TRBV29-1 and J usage is TRBJ2-4, with unresolved D. Germline V gives CDR1 SQVTM, CDR2 ANQGSEA. The CDR3 loop spans 14 amino acids. The V gene lost 7 bases and the J gene lost 0 bases, with 13 bases spanning the gap. The CDR3 nucleotides read TGCAGCGCTATCCGGCCAGTAGCCAAAAACATTCAGTACTTC. Its translation: CSAIRPVAKNIQYF.

The chain recombines TRBV7-2 with TRBJ2-1, with 8 bases fitting TRBD2. The V and J ends lost 5 bases and 3 bases, in that order; junction bases with no gene match: 18. The CDR3 runs to 19 residues. Germline lookup yields CDR1 SGHTA and CDR2 FQGNSA. As DNA, the CDR3 is TGTGCCAGCAGCGCCTGGATGGGGACTAGTCCCACTAACTACAATGAGCAGTTCTTC. Translating gives CASSAWMGTSPTNYNEQFF.

This clonotype was recorded a few times. This chain connects TRBV12-3 or TRBV12-4 to TRBJ2-7, with D perhaps matching TRBD2 (5 bases). TRBJ2-5 matches the DNA end more closely, so the J call is doubtful. The CDR3 is 17 amino acids. As DNA, the CDR3 is TGTGCCAGCAGTTCCGCCCCAGAGGTACCTAGCTGGGAGACCCAGTACTTC. It yields the protein CASSSAPEVPSWETQYF.

This sequence joins TRBV7-3 and TRBJ2-7; 11 bases are a match to TRBD2. Germline CDR1 and CDR2: SGHTA and FQGTGA. V shed 3 bases, J shed 4 bases, and the junction held 8 bases outside the gene matches. The CDR3 is 16 amino acids. The CDR3 region is CASSLAGSGGVYEQYF. The DNA of the CDR3 is TGTGCCAGCAGCTTGGCGGGTAGCGGGGGGGTATACGAGCAGTACTTC.

The J gene is TRBJ2-5, the V gene TRBV20-1; TRBD1 agrees at 9 bases. The V segment lost 7 bases and the J segment 4 bases; nucleotides outside the gene matches: 10. Germline CDR1 DFQATT, CDR2 SNEGSKA (reference sequence). This CDR3 spans 14 amino acids. CDR3 loop: CSVPLGQGRETQYF. The CDR3 nucleotides are TGCAGTGTCCCACTAGGACAGGGGAGAGAGACCCAGTACTTC.

V usage is TRBV10-3 and J usage is TRBJ2-3; 12 bases map to TRBD2. Germline CDR1 ENHRY, CDR2 SYGVKD. With 2 bases clipped from V and 0 bases from J, the junction kept 6 bases outside the gene matches. This CDR3 is 18 amino acids long. CDR3 sequence reads: CAISEAPGTSGSTDTQYF. The CDR3 bases are TGTGCCATCAGTGAGGCCCCCGGGACTAGCGGGAGCACAGATACGCAGTATTTT.

The J gene is TRBJ1-6, the V gene TRBV7-9; D is unresolved. This CDR3 region has 13 residues. V lost 2 bases and J lost 6, with 5 bases in between. Germline lookup yields CDR1 SEHNR and CDR2 FQNEAQ (reference sequence). CDR3: CASSLTLNSPLHF. The DNA of the CDR3 is TGTGCCAGCAGCTTAACGCTTAATTCACCCCTCCACTTT.

The chain recombines TRBV12-3 or TRBV12-4 with TRBJ2-1; the match to TRBD2 covers 12 bases. With V trimmed by 3 bases and J by 8 bases, 8 bases remained unmatched. The CDR3 extends over 16 amino acids. CDR3 nucleotide sequence: TGTGCCAGCAGTTTTTTACTAGCGGGAGGAGGTGATGAGCAGTTCTTC. This encodes CASSFLLAGGGDEQFF.

There are many counts of this clonotype. The chain carries TRBV29-1 and TRBJ2-1; 8 nucleotides line up with TRBD2. Germline V gene data show CDR1 as SQVTM and CDR2 as ANQGSEA. V shed 0 bases and J 7 bases; nucleotides not matched to a gene: 2. The CDR3 sequence is 13 residues long. In DNA form, the CDR3 reads TGCAGCGTTGAAGATATAGCGGGAAATGAGCAGTTCTTC. Its translation is CSVEDIAGNEQFF.

Turning to this clonotype: Since a much larger clone is just one base distant, this may be a read error. The chain carries TRBV12-3 or TRBV12-4 and TRBJ1-1, with D maybe TRBD1 (6 bases). V shed 7 bases and J shed 1 base, with 19 bases lying between them. The CDR3 loop spans 16 amino acids. As DNA, the CDR3 is TGTGCCAGCACTCAGGGCGTACAGGGTCCGAACACTGAAGCTTTCTTT. Protein sequence: CASTQGVQGPNTEAFF.

In this sample, this clonotype turned up a few times. The chain is built from TRBV9 and TRBJ1-4; D perhaps matches TRBD1 (6 bases). Germline assignment: CDR1 SGDLS and CDR2 YYNGEE. The CDR3 totals 15 residues. The V end lost 3 bases, the J end lost 2 bases, and 11 bases lay between the germline ends. CDR3 sequence reads: CASSAPGDTNEKLFF. In DNA, the CDR3 is TGTGCCAGCAGCGCTCCAGGGGACACTAATGAAAAACTGTTTTTT.

This clonotype was seen ten or more times. The rearrangement uses TRBV6-2 or TRBV6-3 and TRBJ2-7; 12 positions match TRBD2. V was pared by 10 bases and J by 6 bases, with 10 bases of the junction left unmatched. CDR3 length: 14 amino acids. The germline gives CDR1 MNHEY, CDR2 SVGEGT. CDR3 DNA sequence: TGTGCCACCTCGACGACTAGCGGGAGTTCCGAGCAGTACTTC. It yields the protein CATSTTSGSSEQYF.

The V and J genes are TRBV4-2 and TRBJ2-5, with 9 nucleotides matching TRBD2. The length of the CDR3 is 20 residues. Germline V lookup: CDR1 LGHNA, CDR2 YNFKEQ. V lost 0 bases, J lost 5 bases, and 19 bases stayed unmatched. The CDR3 protein is CASSQDLVAGDSTRAETQYF. The DNA for the CDR3 is TGTGCCAGCAGCCAAGATTTGGTAGCGGGAGACTCAACCCGGGCGGAGACCCAGTACTTC.

The rearrangement joins TRBV10-3 to TRBJ2-3; 11 bases fit TRBD2. The junction had 7 bases not matched to a gene; V was cut back by 3 bases and J by 5 bases. This CDR3 contains 16 residues. Germline loops: CDR1 ENHRY, CDR2 SYGVKD. The CDR3 DNA is TGTGCCATCAGTGATAGCGGGGGGGCCTCTGGAGATACGCAGTATTTT. It is translated as CAISDSGGASGDTQYF.

This clonotype has only a few counts. The chain carries TRBV12-3 or TRBV12-4 and TRBJ2-4; either TRBD1 or TRBD2 may fit D (5 bases each). The CDR3 extends over 15 amino acids. V was clipped by 6 bases and J by 5 bases, with 17 bases between them. The CDR3 sequence: CASRRDPVGQNIQYF. The CDR3 coding sequence is TGTGCCAGCAGACGGGACCCGGTGGGCCAAAACATTCAGTACTTC.

This clonotype has more than one count but fewer than ten. The chain employs TRBV27 and TRBJ2-1; D is possibly TRBD2 (6 bases). Germline V CDR1 and CDR2: MNHEY, SMNVEV (reference sequence). The V and J ends lost 6 bases and 4 bases respectively, with 19 bases between them. This CDR3 is built from 16 residues. The CDR3 loop is CASRKAGGTAYNEQFF. CDR3 DNA sequence: TGTGCCAGCAGAAAAGCCGGAGGGACCGCATACAATGAGCAGTTCTTC.

This clonotype was seen a handful of times. The J gene is TRBJ2-7, the V gene TRBV5-1; TRBD2 agrees at 9 bases. V was pared by 0 bases and J by 3 bases, with 4 bases of the junction left unmatched. This CDR3 comprises 15 residues. Germline-derived CDR1 and CDR2 are SGHRS and YFSETQ. The CDR3 loop reads CASSLAGTSLYEQYF. The CDR3 region has the DNA TGCGCCAGCAGCTTGGCGGGGACTAGCCTCTACGAGCAGTACTTC.

The chain combines TRBV11-2 with TRBJ2-4, with 10 bases fitting TRBD2. This CDR3 comprises 19 residues. The junction had 13 bases not matched to a gene; V was cut back by 2 bases and J by 3 bases. Germline V gene data show CDR1 as SGHAT and CDR2 as FQNNGV. The CDR3 spells CASSLYPSGSYLGKNIQYF. The CDR3 nucleotides are TGTGCCAGCAGCTTATATCCTAGCGGGAGTTATCTGGGCAAAAACATTCAGTACTTC.